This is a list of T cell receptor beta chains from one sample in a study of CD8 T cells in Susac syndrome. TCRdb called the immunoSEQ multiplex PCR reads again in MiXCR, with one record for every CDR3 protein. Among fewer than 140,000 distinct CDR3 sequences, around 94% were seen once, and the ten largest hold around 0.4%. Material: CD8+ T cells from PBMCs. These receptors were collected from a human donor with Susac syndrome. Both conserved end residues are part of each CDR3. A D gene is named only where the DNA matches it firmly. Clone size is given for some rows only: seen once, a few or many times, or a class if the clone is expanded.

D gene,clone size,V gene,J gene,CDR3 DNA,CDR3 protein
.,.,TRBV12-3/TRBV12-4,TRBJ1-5,TGTGCCAGCAGTTTTCAGGGTTCCTATAATCAGCCCCAGCATTTT,CASSFQGSYNQPQHF
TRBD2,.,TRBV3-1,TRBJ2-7,TGTGCCAGCAGCCAAGCGGGACTAGTTTCCTACGAGCAGTACTTC,CASSQAGLVSYEQYF
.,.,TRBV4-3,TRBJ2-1,TGCGCCAGCAGCCCGGAACAGGGCGCGTCCTACAATGAGCAGTTCTTC,CASSPEQGASYNEQFF
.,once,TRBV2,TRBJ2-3,TGTGCCAGCAGAGAGGGAGTCCCGGCGCAGTATTTT,CASREGVPAQYF
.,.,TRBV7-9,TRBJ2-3,TGTGCCAGCAGGCCAGAGGGGAGTCGGACTGCAGATACGCAGTATTTT,CASRPEGSRTADTQYF
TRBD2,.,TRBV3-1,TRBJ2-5,TGTGCCAGCCAAAGCTCGGCTAGCGGGGGGCAAGAGACCCAGTACTTC,CASQSSASGGQETQYF
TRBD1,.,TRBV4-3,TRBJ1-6,TGCGCCAGCAGCCCCGGACAGGCCTCCTATAATTCACCCCTCCACTTT,CASSPGQASYNSPLHF
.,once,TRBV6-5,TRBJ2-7,TGTGCCAGCAGTTACAAGTCGTCCGACGAGCAGTACTTC,CASSYKSSDEQYF
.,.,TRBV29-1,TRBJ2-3,TGCAGCGTTGAAGATCGAGGGCCGGGCACAGATACGCAGTATTTT,CSVEDRGPGTDTQYF
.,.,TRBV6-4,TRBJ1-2,TGTGCCAGCAGTGACTTTCGGACACAAACTAACTATGGCTACACCTTC,CASSDFRTQTNYGYTF
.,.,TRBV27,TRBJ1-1,TGTGCCAGCAGCCCCCGGGTTAACACTGAAGCTTTCTTT,CASSPRVNTEAFF
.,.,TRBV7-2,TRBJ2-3,TGTGCCAGCAGCTTAGCGTTGGCAGGGGTTATGTCCACAGATACGCAGTATTTT,CASSLALAGVMSTDTQYF
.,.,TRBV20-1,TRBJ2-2,TGCAGTGCTAGAGATTCGGGAAATCCTAACACCGGGGAGCTGTTTTTT,CSARDSGNPNTGELFF
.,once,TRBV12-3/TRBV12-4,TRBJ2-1,TGTGCCAGCTCCCAAGGGGGGGAGGAGCAGTTCTTC,CASSQGGEEQFF
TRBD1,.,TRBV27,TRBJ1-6,TGTGCCAGCAGTTTCGTCCGGGACAGCTCAGGGTCACCCCTCCACTTT,CASSFVRDSSGSPLHF
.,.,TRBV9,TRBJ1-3,TGTGCCAGCAGCGGGAATGGAAACACCATATATTTT,CASSGNGNTIYF
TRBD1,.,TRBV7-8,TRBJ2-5,TGTGCCAGCAGCCTCCTCAATCCGGGACAGGGGGTTGTGGGAGAGACCCAGTACTTC,CASSLLNPGQGVVGETQYF
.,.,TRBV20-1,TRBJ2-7,TGCAGTGCCTTGGGGGGTCGCGAGCAGTACTTC,CSALGGREQYF
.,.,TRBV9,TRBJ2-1,TGTGCCAGCAGCGGTATTAAGAGCTCCTACAATGAGCAGTTCTTC,CASSGIKSSYNEQFF
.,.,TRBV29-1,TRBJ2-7,TGCAGCGTTGAGAGCGGGTCGTCCTACGAGCAGTACTTC,CSVESGSSYEQYF
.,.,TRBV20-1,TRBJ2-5,TGCAGTGCTAGGGGGGCCCCAGAGACCCAGTACTTC,CSARGAPETQYF
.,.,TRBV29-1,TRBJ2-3,TGCAGCGTTGAAGATCTAACAGATACGCAGTATTTT,CSVEDLTDTQYF
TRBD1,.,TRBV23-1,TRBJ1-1,TGCGCCAGCATCCCCACTCCGGGACAGAAGTATCCCCTGGGAACTGAAGCTTTCTTT,CASIPTPGQKYPLGTEAFF
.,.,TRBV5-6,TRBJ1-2,TGTGCCAGCAGCCGAACCGGGACTAGCTATGGCTACACCTTC,CASSRTGTSYGYTF
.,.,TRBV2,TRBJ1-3,TGTGCCACCACCAAGGGGAGAGACACCATATATTTT,CATTKGRDTIYF
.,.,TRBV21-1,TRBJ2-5,TGTGCCAGCAGCGCGCTCGGGGACGAAGAGACCCAGTACTTC,CASSALGDEETQYF
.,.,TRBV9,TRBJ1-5,TGTGCCAGCAGCGTCGATCCTACCCACGATAGCAATCAGCCCCAGCATTTT,CASSVDPTHDSNQPQHF
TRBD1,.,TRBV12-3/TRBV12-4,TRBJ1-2,TGTGCCAGCAGTTTTGGGACAGCCGATGGCTACACCTTC,CASSFGTADGYTF
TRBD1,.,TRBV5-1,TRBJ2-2,TGCGCCAGCAGCTATATGGGACAGGGGCCGAACACCGGGGAGCTGTTTTTT,CASSYMGQGPNTGELFF
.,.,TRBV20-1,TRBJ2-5,TGCAGTGGAATGTTAGAGACCCAGTACTTC,CSGMLETQYF
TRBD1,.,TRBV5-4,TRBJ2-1,TGTGCCAGCAGCTTGGCCGCCGGGACAGTCAATGAGCAGTTCTTC,CASSLAAGTVNEQFF
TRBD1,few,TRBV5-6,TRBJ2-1,TGTGCCAGCAGCTTCGGGACAGTTAATGAGCAGTTCTTC,CASSFGTVNEQFF
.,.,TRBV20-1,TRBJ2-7,TGCAGTGCTAGCGCCGGGGACTTCTACGAGCAGTACTTC,CSASAGDFYEQYF
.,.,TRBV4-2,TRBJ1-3,TGTGCCAGCAGCCAAGGGGAGGGCACCATATATTTT,CASSQGEGTIYF
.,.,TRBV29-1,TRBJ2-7,TGCAGCGTTGGAGAGATGAGCTCCTACGAGCAGTACTTC,CSVGEMSSYEQYF
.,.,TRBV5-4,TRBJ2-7,TGTGCCAGCAGCTTGGACAGTCCCTACGAGCAGTACTTC,CASSLDSPYEQYF
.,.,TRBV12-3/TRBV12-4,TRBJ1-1,TGTGCCAGCACCAATCCGGGACACCTCAACACTGAAGCTTTCTTT,CASTNPGHLNTEAFF
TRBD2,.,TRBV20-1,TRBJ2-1,TGCAGTGCGAGGAGTACTAGCGGGGGGGATGAGCAGTTCTTC,CSARSTSGGDEQFF
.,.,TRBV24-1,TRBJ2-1,TGTGCCACCAGTTTGGGCAGGGACAATGAGCAGTTCTTC,CATSLGRDNEQFF
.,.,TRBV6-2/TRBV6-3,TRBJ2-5,.,CASSSSDYFQETQYF
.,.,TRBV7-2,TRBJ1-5,TGTGCCAGCAGCTTGTTGGATCAGCCCCAGCATTTT,CASSLLDQPQHF
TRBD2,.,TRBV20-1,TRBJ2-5,TGCAGTGCTAGACCGAGACTAGCGGGGGGGCCTGGAGAGACCCAGTACTTC,CSARPRLAGGPGETQYF
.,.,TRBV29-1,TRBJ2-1,TGCAGCGTTGAAGACGTGGGTTCCGACTCCTACAATGAGCAGTTCTTC,CSVEDVGSDSYNEQFF
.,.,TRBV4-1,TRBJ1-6,TGCGCCAGCAGCCAGGGGGGCTCCTCGACACCCCTCCACTTT,CASSQGGSSTPLHF
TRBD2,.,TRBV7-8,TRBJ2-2,TGTGCCAGCAGCACCGGACTAGCGGGGGGAAACACCGGGGAGCTGTTTTTT,CASSTGLAGGNTGELFF
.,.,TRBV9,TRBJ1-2,TGTGCCAGCAGCCAGACAGGTCTAGGAGGCTACACCTTC,CASSQTGLGGYTF
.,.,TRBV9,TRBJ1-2,TGTGCCAGCAGCGGACAGGACAGAATTTATGGCTACACCTTC,CASSGQDRIYGYTF
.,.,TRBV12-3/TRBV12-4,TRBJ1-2,TGTGCCGTCAAGCCCCGGGGGCACTATGGCTACACCTTC,CAVKPRGHYGYTF
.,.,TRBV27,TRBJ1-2,TGTGCCAGCACTGACGGAATTTATGGCTACACCTTC,CASTDGIYGYTF
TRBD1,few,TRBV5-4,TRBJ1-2,TGTGCCAGCAACCACTACGACAGGGGGCCCCTCACCTTC,CASNHYDRGPLTF
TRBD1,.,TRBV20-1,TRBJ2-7,TGCAGTGCTAGAGATCTGGGGGGACAGGCGGTCTACGAGCAGTACTTC,CSARDLGGQAVYEQYF
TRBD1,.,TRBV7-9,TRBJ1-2,TGTGCCAGCAGCCCGAGGACAGGAAATGGCTACACCTTC,CASSPRTGNGYTF
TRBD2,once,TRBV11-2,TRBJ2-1,TGTGCCAGCAGCCCGGGAGCTAGCGGTATCAATGAGCAGTTCTTC,CASSPGASGINEQFF
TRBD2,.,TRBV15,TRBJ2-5,TGTGCCACCCGTCCGAACGGGGGGGAGACCCAGTACTTC,CATRPNGGETQYF
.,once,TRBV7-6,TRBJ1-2,TGTGCCAGCAGCGATGACAGCTATGGCTACACCTTC,CASSDDSYGYTF
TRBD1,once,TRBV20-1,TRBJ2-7,TGCAGTGCAACGTCTACAGGGGGCATCTACGAGCAGTACTTC,CSATSTGGIYEQYF
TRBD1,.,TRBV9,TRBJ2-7,TGTGCCAGCAGCGGGGGGGACAGGGGGCTGGCCCCGTCCTACGAGCAGTACTTC,CASSGGDRGLAPSYEQYF